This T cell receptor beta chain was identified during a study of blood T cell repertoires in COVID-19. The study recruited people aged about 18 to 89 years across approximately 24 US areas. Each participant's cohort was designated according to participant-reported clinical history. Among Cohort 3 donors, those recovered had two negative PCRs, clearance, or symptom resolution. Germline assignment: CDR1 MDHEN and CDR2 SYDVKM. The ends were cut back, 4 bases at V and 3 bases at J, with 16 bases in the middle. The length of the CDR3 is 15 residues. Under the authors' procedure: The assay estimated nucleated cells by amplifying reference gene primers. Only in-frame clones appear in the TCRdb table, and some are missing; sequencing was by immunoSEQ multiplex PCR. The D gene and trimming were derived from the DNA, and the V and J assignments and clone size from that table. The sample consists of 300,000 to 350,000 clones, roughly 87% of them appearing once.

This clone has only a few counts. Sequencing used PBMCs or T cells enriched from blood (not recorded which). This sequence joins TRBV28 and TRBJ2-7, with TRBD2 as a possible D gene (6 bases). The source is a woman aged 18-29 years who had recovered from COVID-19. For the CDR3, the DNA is TGTGCCAGCAGTTCCCCCCACGGAGGGGACTACGAGCAGTACTTC. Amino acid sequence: CASSSPHGGDYEQYF.